This paragraph reports one T cell receptor beta chain. It has no known antigen specificity. No base quality information exists; no much larger clone differs at one position. TCRbeta CDR3 regions were amplified from genomic DNA using the immunoSEQ Assay, a bias-controlled multiplex PCR. In the paper's pipeline: The number of nucleated cells in each sample was estimated from the amplification of reference gene primers within the assay. To quantify the absolute abundance of each unique TCRbeta CDR3 rearrangement, sequence reads were collapsed and filtered. For each sample, productive Simpson clonality was calculated as the square root of Simpson's diversity index over productive rearrangements. In TCRdb, the immuneACCESS table is reduced to in-frame sequences with V and J assigned. These tables do not hold every clone; where another copy was compared, an unresolved V gene accounts for under half, and the others remain unexplained. D and trimming come from the DNA, and the V and J calls and clone size come from that table. The sample data list approximately 290,000 clones, and 70% to 90% of these were observed just once. The biggest ten clones account for more than 4% of the sample.

These data originate in a study of blood T cell repertoires in COVID-19 (TCRdb year 2020). Study-wide context: Samples from collaborators originated in the United States, Italy and Spain and spanned both the acute and convalescent phases of COVID-19. Where HLA class I and class II types were available, the types were taken from metadata supplied by the sample provider, not from assay-based typing. The samples were drawn from two sources: the first 160 participants of the ongoing ImmuneRACE study, and fewer than 1,500 subjects contributed by 6 global collaborators. The repertoires were released in a freely available public database intended as a resource for research on the immune response to SARS-CoV-2. Subjects who had been exposed to COVID-19, were actively infected with it, or had recovered from it provided the deeply sampled blood TCRbeta repertoires that made up the dataset. Nearly every sample came with metadata listing a de-identified subject ID, COVID-19 status, age in years and sex. The material from the prospective study consisted of cDNA or gDNA derived from T cells, B-cell-depleted T cells, or PBMCs. What the study reported, not specific to this receptor: The amount of clinical and demographic metadata varied by source and participant and was provided uncurated.

From the cysteine through the phenylalanine, the CDR3 covers 15 amino acids. Only CDR3 DNA is held: 45 bases, read in frame from base 1. The germline V gene yields SGHDT for CDR1 and YYEEEE for CDR2. V is clipped by 4 bases and J by 0 bases, and the sequence between their germline boundaries is 14 bases long. Participants in the prospective study were aged about 18 to 90 years, lived in about two dozen United States geographic areas, and enrolled through a virtual design. Cohort assignment in the prospective study relied on participant-reported clinical history from a screening survey and a study questionnaire. Recovered participants in ImmuneRACE Cohort 3 were defined as having two consecutive negative NP/OP PCR tests, clearance from a healthcare professional, or resolution of symptoms. Each participant in the prospective study had whole blood, serum and a nasopharyngeal or oropharyngeal swab collected by mobile phlebotomists. Additional blood draws and questionnaires over an approximately two-month period could optionally be provided by prospective study participants. Prospective study blood samples were shipped either frozen or at room temperature before DNA extraction.

Recombination connected TRBV5-6 to TRBJ2-7, with an unclear D gene assignment. The source is a woman in her 30s who had recovered from COVID-19. The sequencing sample was made of PBMCs or T cells enriched from blood (not recorded which). The CDR3 region reads CASSRQPALSYEQYF. At the DNA level, the sequence is TGTGCCAGCAGCCGACAACCAGCCCTCTCCTACGAGCAGTACTTC.